The 4 T cell receptor beta chains below all came from one sample that was sequenced in a study of technical replicates of blood from a handful of donors. Sequencing used immunoSEQ multiplex PCR; TCRdb keeps in-frame clones, though not all of them. The sample yields 87,000 or so clones, roughly nine tenths seen once. Sequencing was done on a sample of T cells isolated from PBMCs. All receptors come from a human donor in good health.

This clone was detected only once. The rearrangement links TRBV5-1 to TRBJ2-7, with D unresolved. Germline CDR1 and CDR2: SGHRS and YFSETQ. This CDR3 region has 12 residues. The V gene lost 2 bases and the J gene lost 7 bases, with 10 bases spanning the gap. CDR3 bases: TGCGCCAGCAGCTTCCTTGATAGAGAGCAGTACTTC. Translating gives CASSFLDREQYF.

The chain couples TRBV27 to TRBJ1-1; maybe TRBD1 (5 bases). Germline CDR1 MNHEY, CDR2 SMNVEV (reference sequence). The CDR3 sequence is 14 residues long. V lost 6 bases and J 5 bases, leaving 16 bases between the germline ends. CDR3 sequence (DNA): TGTGCCAGCAGCTTTCGACAGACCCCGACTGAAGCTTTCTTT. The encoded protein is CASSFRQTPTEAFF.

This chain joins TRBV4-2 and TRBJ2-3; TRBD2 is a possible D gene (6 bases). Trimming pared 6 bases from V and 6 bases from J, leaving 10 bases between. The CDR3 runs 12 residues. Germline CDR1 and CDR2: LGHNA and YNFKEQ. This chain's CDR3 is CASREGPDTQYF. As DNA, the CDR3 is TGTGCCAGCAGGGAGGGACCCGATACGCAGTATTTT.

The chain is built from TRBV16 and TRBJ1-2; no clear D. CDR1 and CDR2 (germline): KGHSY, FQNENV. This CDR3 comprises 15 residues. V was pared by 0 bases and J by 1 base, with 9 bases between. The CDR3 DNA follows: TGTGCCAGCAGCCAATCGAGGCGGGGTAACTATGGCTACACCTTC. This sequence encodes CASSQSRRGNYGYTF. Drawing the rest from reference TRBV16 and TRBJ1-2, the complete variable domain is GEEVAQTPKHLVRGEGQKAKLYCAPIKGHSYVFWYQQVLKNEFKFLISFQNENVFDETGMPKERFSAKCLPNSPCSLEIQATKLEDSAVYFCASSQSRRGNYGYTFGSGTRLTVV.